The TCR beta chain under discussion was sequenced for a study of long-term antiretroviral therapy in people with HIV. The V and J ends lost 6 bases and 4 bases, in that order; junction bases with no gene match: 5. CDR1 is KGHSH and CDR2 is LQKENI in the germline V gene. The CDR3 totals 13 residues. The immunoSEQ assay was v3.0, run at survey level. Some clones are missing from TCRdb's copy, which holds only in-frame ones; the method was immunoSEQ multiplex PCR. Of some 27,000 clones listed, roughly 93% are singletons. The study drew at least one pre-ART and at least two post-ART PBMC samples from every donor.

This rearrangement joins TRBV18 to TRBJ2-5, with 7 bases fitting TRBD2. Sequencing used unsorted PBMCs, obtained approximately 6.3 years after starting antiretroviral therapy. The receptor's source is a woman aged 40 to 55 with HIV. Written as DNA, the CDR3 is TGTGCCAGCTCGCCGGGGAGGGTAGAGACCCAGTACTTC. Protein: CASSPGRVETQYF. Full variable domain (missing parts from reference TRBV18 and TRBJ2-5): NAGVMQNPRHLVRRRGQEARLRCSPMKGHSHVYWYRQLPEEGLKFMVYLQKENIIDESGMPKERFSAEFPKEGPSILRIQQVVRGDSAAYFCASSPGRVETQYFGPGTRLLVL.